Each of the 18 T cell receptor beta chains below was sequenced from the same sample in a study of T cells after yellow fever vaccination. TCRdb re-called the 5' RACE reads through MiXCR, storing one row per CDR3 protein. Of about 45,000 distinct CDR3 sequences in the sample, 6.5% to 8.5% were seen once. The specimen comprised CD8+ T cells not binding an NS4B(214-222) dextramer, sorted from PBMCs, sampled 45 days after the yellow fever booster vaccination. These receptors all come from a man younger than 40 who received the YFV17D yellow fever vaccine.

This clonotype was recorded a few times. The chain recombines TRBV13 with TRBJ2-7; 8 nucleotides line up with TRBD1. Losses at the gene ends were 6 bases for V and 2 bases for J; bases not matched to a gene: 3. CDR1 is PRHDT, CDR2 FYEKMQ, per germline (reference sequence). The CDR3 spans 13 residues. CDR3 nucleotide sequence: TGTGCCAGCAGGCTACAGGGGGCCTACGAGCAGTACTTC. This sequence encodes CASRLQGAYEQYF.

This chain links TRBV11-2 with TRBJ2-3; 8 bases are a match to TRBD2. The CDR3 consists of 19 residues. Trimming removed 5 bases from V and 0 bases from J; junction bases left unmatched: 16. The germline V gene has CDR1 SGHAT and CDR2 FQNNGV. The CDR3 protein is CASSQFLAGHLSSTDTQYF. CDR3 nucleotide sequence: TGTGCCAGCAGCCAGTTTCTAGCGGGTCATCTCAGTAGCACAGATACGCAGTATTTT.

Ten or more counts support this clonotype. The chain combines TRBV6-4 with TRBJ2-3, with D perhaps TRBD2 (6 bases). The V end was cut by 9 bases, the J end by 0 bases, with 10 bases between. The CDR3 has 13 amino acids. The germline V gene has CDR1 MRHNA and CDR2 SNTAGT. CDR3 residues: CASAGTSTDTQYF. CDR3 DNA: TGTGCCAGTGCGGGAACTAGCACAGATACGCAGTATTTT.

This clonotype has a count of ten or more. The gene calls are TRBV15 and TRBJ2-1; 14 nucleotides line up with TRBD2. V lost 6 bases, J lost 6 bases, and 4 bases stayed unmatched. Germline CDR1 LNHNV, CDR2 YYDKDF (reference sequence). This CDR3 has 15 amino acids. The CDR3 sequence: CATRQGLAGVNEQFF. CDR3 nucleotide sequence: TGTGCCACCAGGCAGGGACTAGCGGGAGTCAATGAGCAGTTCTTC.

This clonotype was seen many times. This chain uses TRBV7-2 with TRBJ1-5; TRBD1 might be the D (5 bases). Germline V CDR1 and CDR2: SGHTA, FQGNSA. V was cut by 1 base and J by 7 bases, with 11 bases left in between. The CDR3 is 14 amino acids. Written as DNA, the CDR3 is TGTGCCAGCAGCTTAGGGACACCTCCCCAGCCCCAGCATTTT. It specifies CASSLGTPPQPQHF.

The gene calls are TRBV5-6 and TRBJ2-7; D perhaps matches TRBD1 (7 bases). CDR3 length: 13 amino acids. V gave up 5 bases and J gave up 7 bases, with 16 bases separating them. Germline lookup yields CDR1 SGHDT and CDR2 YYEEEE. The CDR3 reads CASSYGAGGEQYF. The CDR3 region has the DNA TGTGCCAGCAGTTACGGGGCAGGGGGGGAGCAGTACTTC.

The sample holds many counts of this clonotype. This chain connects TRBV6-2 or TRBV6-3 to TRBJ1-4; no firm D call. Trimming left V 5 bases short and J 7 bases short, with 5 bases between. CDR1 is MNHEY, CDR2 SVGEGT, per germline. The CDR3 runs to 11 residues. The CDR3 coding sequence is TGTGCCAGCAGTATCGGTGAAAAACTGTTTTTT. Protein product: CASSIGEKLFF.

This clonotype was observed many times. The chain employs TRBV12-3 or TRBV12-4 and TRBJ1-3, with D hard to call. The CDR3 is 13 amino acids. The V gene lost 6 bases and the J gene lost 0 bases, with 6 bases spanning the gap. The CDR3 spells CASSRSSGNTIYF. For the CDR3, the DNA is TGTGCCAGCAGCCGGAGCTCTGGAAACACCATATATTTT.

In its sample, this clonotype was seen many times. The chain combines TRBV12-3 or TRBV12-4 with TRBJ2-5; either TRBD1 or TRBD2 may fit D (5 bases each). V lost 5 bases, J lost 0 bases, and 13 bases lay in between. The CDR3 totals 15 residues. CDR3 protein: CASSLSQGDQETQYF. CDR3 sequence (DNA): TGTGCCAGCAGTCTTTCCCAGGGAGACCAAGAGACCCAGTACTTC.

This clonotype was seen at least ten times. The chain couples TRBV12-3 or TRBV12-4 to TRBJ1-2; 7 bases fit TRBD1. The V and J ends lost 1 base and 2 bases, in that order; junction bases with no gene match: 4. This CDR3 is 15 amino acids long. CDR3 residues: CASSLGRGYNYGYTF. The CDR3 DNA follows: TGTGCCAGCAGTTTAGGCAGGGGGTACAACTATGGCTACACCTTC.

This clonotype has at least ten counts. This chain links TRBV2 with TRBJ2-2, with 10 bases lining up with TRBD2. V was pared by 5 bases and J by 4 bases, with 7 bases of the junction left unmatched. Germline V lookup: CDR1 SNHLY, CDR2 FYNNEI. This CDR3 spans 16 amino acids. The CDR3 is CASSPTSGKGTGELFF. The CDR3 DNA reads TGTGCCAGCAGTCCAACTAGCGGGAAAGGCACCGGGGAGCTGTTTTTT.

This clonotype was seen repeatedly, ten times or more. This chain links TRBV3-1 with TRBJ2-7, with TRBD2 identical over 7 bases. The CDR3 runs 16 residues. Trimming took 4 bases from V and 0 from J; bases not matched to a gene: 9. CDR1 is LGHDT and CDR2 is YNNKEL in the germline V gene (reference sequence). The CDR3 sequence: CASSPRAGLDSYEQYF. In DNA, the CDR3 is TGTGCCAGCAGCCCTAGAGCGGGACTGGACTCCTACGAGCAGTACTTC.

In this sample, this clonotype turned up many times. The chain is built from TRBV6-5 and TRBJ2-7, with a weak D call TRBD1 (6 bases). In germline, CDR1 is MNHEY, CDR2 SVGAGI. The CDR3 covers 15 residues. V dropped 6 bases and J dropped 0 bases, with 15 bases sitting between them. The CDR3 nucleotides read TGTGCCAGCAGGCCGGGACACTCAGCCTCCTACGAGCAGTACTTC. This codes for CASRPGHSASYEQYF.

This clonotype was counted at least ten times. The chain carries TRBV29-1 and TRBJ2-2; no definite D call. Trimming took 2 bases from V and 7 from J, leaving 8 bases between them. The germline gives CDR1 SQVTM, CDR2 ANQGSEA. This CDR3 has 12 amino acids. The CDR3 is CSVESWGGELFF. Written as DNA, the CDR3 is TGCAGCGTTGAATCCTGGGGCGGGGAGCTGTTTTTT.

This chain connects TRBV13 to TRBJ2-1, with a weak D call TRBD2 (5 bases). Trimming took off 5 bases at V and 9 bases at J, with 11 bases between the two ends. The CDR3 length is 12 residues. CDR1 and CDR2 (germline): PRHDT, FYEKMQ (reference sequence). The CDR3 coding sequence is TGTGCCAGCAGCCTACTAGTGCCTGAGCAGTTCTTC. This gives the protein CASSLLVPEQFF.

Many counts were recorded for this clonotype. As DNA, the CDR3 is TGTGCCACCAGTGCCTGGGGGGTACAGAATGAGCAGTTCTTC. It translates to CATSAWGVQNEQFF. The chain couples TRBV24-1 to TRBJ2-1; a weak D match, TRBD2 (6 bases). This CDR3 has 14 residues. Trimming pared 5 bases from V and 7 bases from J, leaving 14 bases between. Germline-derived CDR1 and CDR2 are KGHDR and SFDVKD.

This clonotype was counted ten times or more. V and J are TRBV2 and TRBJ2-7; D might be TRBD2 (5 bases). V was shortened by 6 bases and J by 5 bases, with 14 bases between the two germline ends. The CDR3 totals 13 residues. Germline assignment: CDR1 SNHLY and CDR2 FYNNEI. The CDR3 loop is CASSQDFGDEQYF. The DNA of the CDR3 is TGTGCCAGCAGCCAGGACTTTGGCGACGAGCAGTACTTC. Full variable domain (remainder filled in from reference TRBV2 and TRBJ2-7): EPEVTQTPSHQVTQMGQEVILRCVPISNHLYFYWYRQILGQKVEFLVSFYNNEISEKSEIFDDQFSVERPDGSNFTLKIRSTKLEDSAMYFCASSQDFGDEQYFGPGTRLTVT.

By its share, this clonotype is medium-sized. The chain links TRBV9 to TRBJ2-2, with D perhaps TRBD2 (6 bases). V lost 6 bases and J 0 bases, leaving 21 bases between the germline ends. Germline V gives CDR1 SGDLS, CDR2 YYNGEE. This CDR3 is 18 amino acids long. The CDR3 sequence is CASTKRPGEVSNTGELFF. The CDR3 bases are TGTGCCAGCACCAAACGACCCGGGGAGGTATCGAACACCGGGGAGCTGTTTTTT.